A single sample gave rise to the 3 T cell receptor beta chains below, sequenced in a study of technical replicates of blood from a handful of donors. This table comes from immunoSEQ multiplex PCR, and its TCRdb copy is limited to in-frame clones, with some not included. Found here are 85,000 to 95,000 clones, almost 97% of them singletons; the top ten hold around 0.37%. Material for sequencing was T cells isolated from PBMCs. Receptors originate from a human donor in good health.

J is TRBJ1-1 and V is TRBV7-9; D perhaps matches TRBD1 (6 bases). V lost 1 base to trimming and J lost 5 bases, with 11 bases between them. The CDR3 loop spans 14 amino acids. The germline CDR1 and CDR2 sequences are SEHNR and FQNEAQ (reference sequence). CDR3 loop: CASSLGGGFTEAFF. CDR3 bases: TGTGCCAGCAGCTTAGGAGGGGGTTTTACTGAAGCTTTCTTT.

The chain links TRBV11-2 to TRBJ1-1, with a possible D match to TRBD1 (5 bases). The V gene's germline CDR1 is SGHAT and CDR2 FQNNGV. This CDR3 has 14 amino acids. The V gene lost 0 bases and the J gene lost 1 base, with 6 bases spanning the gap. The CDR3 loop reads CASSLEGGNTEAFF. CDR3 coding DNA: TGTGCCAGCAGCTTAGAGGGGGGGAACACTGAAGCTTTCTTT.

J is TRBJ2-7 and V is TRBV6-5; TRBD2 is a possible D gene (7 bases). The CDR3 loop spans 15 amino acids. Trimming removed 2 bases at V and 5 bases at J, with 16 bases between. Per germline, CDR1 MNHEY and CDR2 SVGAGI. CDR3 loop: CASSYGGAKVNEQYF. In DNA form, the CDR3 reads TGTGCCAGCAGTTACGGGGGGGCTAAAGTGAACGAGCAGTACTTC.